This TCR beta chain originates from a study of breast tumors, draining lymph nodes, adjacent tissues. Breast cancer patients provided tissue from their axillary draining lymph nodes. Each CDR3 protein gets one entry after TCRdb re-called the multiplex PCR reads with MiXCR. This sample has about 220,000 distinct CDR3 sequences, with nearly 35% found just once. The CDR3 runs 14 residues. Germline CDR1 SGHDT, CDR2 YYEEEE. J lost 10 bases, V lost 4 bases, and 10 bases had no gene match. Sequenced input: axillary lymph node tissue. The V gene is TRBV5-6, the J gene TRBJ1-4; 7 bases line up with TRBD1. This TCR was sampled from a female donor with breast cancer. Some clones in this sample may be carry-over from other donors' samples. CDR3 sequence: CASSRTGLQGKLFF. The CDR3 bases are TGTGCCAGCAGCAGGACAGGCTTGCAGGGAAAACTGTTTTTT. The whole variable domain, filled in from reference TRBV5-6 and TRBJ1-4, reads DAGVTQSPTHLIKTRGQQVTLRCSPKSGHDTVSWYQQALGQGPQFIFQYYEEEERQRGNFPDRFSGHQFPNYSSELNVNALLLGDSALYLCASSRTGLQGKLFFGSGTQLSVL.